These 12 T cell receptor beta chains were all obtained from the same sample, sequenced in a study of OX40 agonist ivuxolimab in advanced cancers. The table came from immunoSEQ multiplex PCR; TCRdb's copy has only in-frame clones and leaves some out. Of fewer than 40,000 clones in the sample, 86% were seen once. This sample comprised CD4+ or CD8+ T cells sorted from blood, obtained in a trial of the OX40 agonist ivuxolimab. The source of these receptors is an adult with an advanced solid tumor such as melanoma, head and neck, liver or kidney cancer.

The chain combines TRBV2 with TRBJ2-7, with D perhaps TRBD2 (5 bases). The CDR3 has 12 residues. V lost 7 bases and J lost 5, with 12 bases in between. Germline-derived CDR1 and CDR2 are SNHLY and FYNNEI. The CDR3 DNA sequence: TGTGCCAGCAAGGCCTCGAGGGACGAGCAGTACTTC. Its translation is CASKASRDEQYF.

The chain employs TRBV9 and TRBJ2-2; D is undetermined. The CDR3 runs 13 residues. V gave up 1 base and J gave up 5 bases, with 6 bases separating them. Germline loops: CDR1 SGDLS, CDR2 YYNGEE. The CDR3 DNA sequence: TGTGCCAGCAGCGTAAGTGGAACCGGGGAGCTGTTTTTT. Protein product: CASSVSGTGELFF.

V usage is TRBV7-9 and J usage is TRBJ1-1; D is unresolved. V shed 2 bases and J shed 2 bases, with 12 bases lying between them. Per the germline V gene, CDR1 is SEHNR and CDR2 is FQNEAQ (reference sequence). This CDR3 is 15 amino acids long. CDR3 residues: CASSLMRVLNTEAFF. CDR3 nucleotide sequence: TGTGCCAGCAGCTTAATGAGGGTTCTTAACACTGAAGCTTTCTTT.

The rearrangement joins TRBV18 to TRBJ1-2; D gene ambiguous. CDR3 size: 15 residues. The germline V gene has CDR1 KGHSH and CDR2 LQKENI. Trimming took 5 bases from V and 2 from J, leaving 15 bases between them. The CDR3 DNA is TGTGCCAGCTCAACGGGCGGCATCTTAAACTATGGCTACACCTTC. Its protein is CASSTGGILNYGYTF.

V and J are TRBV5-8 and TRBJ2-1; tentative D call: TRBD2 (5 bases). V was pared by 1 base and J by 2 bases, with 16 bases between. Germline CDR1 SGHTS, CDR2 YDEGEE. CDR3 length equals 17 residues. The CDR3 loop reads CASSLSTGRTPYNEQFF. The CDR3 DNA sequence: TGTGCCAGCAGCTTGTCGACGGGAAGGACGCCCTACAATGAGCAGTTCTTC.

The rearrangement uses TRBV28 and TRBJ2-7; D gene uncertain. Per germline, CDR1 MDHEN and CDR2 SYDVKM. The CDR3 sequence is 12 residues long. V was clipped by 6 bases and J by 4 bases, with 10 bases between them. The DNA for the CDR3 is TGTGCCAGCAGCCCAAATGTATACGAGCAGTACTTC. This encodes CASSPNVYEQYF.

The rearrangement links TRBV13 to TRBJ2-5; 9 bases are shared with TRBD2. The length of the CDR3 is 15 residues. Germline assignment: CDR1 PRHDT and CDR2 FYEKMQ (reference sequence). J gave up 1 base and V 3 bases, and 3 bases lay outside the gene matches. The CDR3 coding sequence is TGTGCCAGCAGCTTTAGCGGGAGCCCCCAAGAGACCCAGTACTTC. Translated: CASSFSGSPQETQYF.

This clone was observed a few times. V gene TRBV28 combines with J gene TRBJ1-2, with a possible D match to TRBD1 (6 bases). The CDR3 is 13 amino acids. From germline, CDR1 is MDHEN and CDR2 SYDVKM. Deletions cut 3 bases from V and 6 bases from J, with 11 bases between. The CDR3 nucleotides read TGTGCCAGCAGTTTCTGGGCAGGGGATGGCTACACCTTC. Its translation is CASSFWAGDGYTF.

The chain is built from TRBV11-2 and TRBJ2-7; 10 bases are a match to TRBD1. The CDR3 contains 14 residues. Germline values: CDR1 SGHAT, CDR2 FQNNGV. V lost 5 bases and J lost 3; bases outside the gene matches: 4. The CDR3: CASSPGQGGYEQYF. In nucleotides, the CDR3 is TGTGCCAGCAGCCCTGGACAGGGGGGCTACGAGCAGTACTTC.

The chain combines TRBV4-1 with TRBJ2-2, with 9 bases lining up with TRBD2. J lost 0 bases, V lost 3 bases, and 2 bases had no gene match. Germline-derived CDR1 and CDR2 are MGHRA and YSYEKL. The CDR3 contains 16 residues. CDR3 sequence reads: CASSQVAGANTGELFF. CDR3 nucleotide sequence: TGCGCCAGCAGCCAGGTAGCGGGAGCGAACACCGGGGAGCTGTTTTTT.

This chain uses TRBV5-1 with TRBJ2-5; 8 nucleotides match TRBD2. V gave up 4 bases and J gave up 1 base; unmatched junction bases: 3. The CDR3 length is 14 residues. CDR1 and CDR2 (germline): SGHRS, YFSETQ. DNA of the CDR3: TGCGCCAGCAGCCCGGGACTAGGCCAAGAGACCCAGTACTTC. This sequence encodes CASSPGLGQETQYF.

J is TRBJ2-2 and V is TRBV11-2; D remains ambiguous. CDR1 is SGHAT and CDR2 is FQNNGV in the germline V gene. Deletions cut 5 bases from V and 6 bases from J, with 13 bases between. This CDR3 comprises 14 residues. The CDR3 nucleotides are TGTGCCAGCAGCACATCACACCCCCCCGGGGAGCTGTTTTTT. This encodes CASSTSHPPGELFF.